This TCR beta chain was found in a study of Graves' ophthalmopathy and Graves' hyperthyroidism. Study-wide context: The authors collected peripheral blood at initial diagnosis, before any treatment. Regarding the study as a whole: Most thyroid-expanded clonotypes exceeding 0.001 frequency were also found in blood.

The CDR3 contains 16 residues. Germline values: CDR1 MGHDK, CDR2 SYGVNS. Researchers took RNA transcripts and amplified TCR beta CDR3 regions from them. HTBI-primed RT-PCR formed the first round, and a multiplex PCR formed the second. TCRdb re-analysed the multiplex PCR reads in MiXCR, keeping a single row per CDR3 protein. The profile shows 740,000 or so distinct CDR3 sequences, roughly 40% of them singletons. Concerning this clonotype: The target antigen is unknown. One end of the junction does not line up with germline, which may come from a read error.

Diagnosis was based on clinical symptoms, serum thyroxine, TRAb, thyroid ultrasound and orbital computed tomography. The starting material, more than 8 ml of fresh peripheral blood, provided the PBMCs. The TCR comes from an adult man with Graves' ophthalmopathy. V usage is TRBV25-1 and J usage is TRBJ2-2; D uncertain. The sample comprised peripheral blood. The CDR3 region is CAGSPILVGSTGELFF. The CDR3 coding sequence is TGTGCCGGCAGCCCCATTCTAGTGGGCTCGACCGGGGAGCTGTTTTTT. Combining the CDR3 with reference TRBV25-1 and TRBJ2-2 gives the whole variable domain EADIYQTPRYLVIGTGKKITLECSQTMGHDKMYWYQQDPGMELHLIHYSYGVNSTEKGDLSSESTVSRIRTEHFPLTLESARPSHTSQYLCAGSPILVGSTGELFFGEGSRLTVL.